This T cell receptor beta chain appears in the sequencing data of a study of OX40 agonist ivuxolimab in advanced cancers. The overall study: Patient treatment consisted of intravenous ivuxolimab administration every 2 weeks at 0.01 to 10 mg/kg.

As concerns this clone: What it recognizes is unknown.

The length of the CDR3 is 16 residues. Trimming cost V 6 bases and J 4 bases, with 19 bases left between them. The germline gives CDR1 MDHEN, CDR2 SYDVKM. Profiled with immunoSEQ multiplex PCR; TCRdb holds only in-frame clones, not every one. This sample has tens of thousands of clones, with about 83% found just once. Study-level findings and limits: Antigen specificity remained undetermined for the expanded peripheral T cells.

With baseline, cycle 4 day 1, and cycle 7 day 1 as timepoints, blood was sampled. The TCR was taken from an adult with an advanced solid tumor such as melanoma, head and neck, liver or kidney cancer. The specimen comprised CD4+ or CD8+ T cells sorted from blood, sampled in a trial of the OX40 agonist ivuxolimab. This sequence joins TRBV28 and TRBJ1-5; possibly TRBD1 for D (5 bases). This chain's CDR3 is CASSSETEPMNQPQHF. The DNA of the CDR3 is TGTGCCAGCAGCAGCGAGACAGAACCAATGAATCAGCCCCAGCATTTT.